This is a list of T cell receptor beta chains from one sample in a study of blood T cell repertoires in COVID-19. Measured with immunoSEQ multiplex PCR; TCRdb has only the in-frame clones, and not every one. The sample includes 100,000 to 150,000 clones, more than 65% of them seen just once. Material for sequencing was peripheral blood. All receptors come from a human donor in a cohort sampled during active COVID-19. The conserved cysteine and the conserved F or W are not part of the CDR3 here. A clone size is listed for some rows: how often the clone was seen (once, few, many), or a class if it is expanded.

j_call: TRBJ1-2
v_call: TRBV6-2/TRBV6-3
clone_size: -
cdr3_aa: ASSFARSDGYT

j_call: TRBJ1-1
v_call: TRBV4-3
clone_size: -
cdr3_aa: ASSQGGGLNTEAF

j_call: TRBJ2-7
v_call: TRBV11-1
clone_size: -
cdr3_aa: ASSLGGGYHSYEQY

j_call: TRBJ1-4
v_call: TRBV5-1
clone_size: -
cdr3_aa: ASSLEGGREKLF

j_call: TRBJ2-3
v_call: TRBV6-4
clone_size: -
cdr3_aa: ATPPDRPVLTDTQY

j_call: TRBJ2-7
v_call: TRBV6-2/TRBV6-3
clone_size: -
cdr3_aa: ASSYPGLAAPYEQY

j_call: TRBJ1-1
v_call: TRBV5-4
clone_size: few
cdr3_aa: ASRVGGAEAF

j_call: TRBJ2-7
v_call: TRBV11-2
clone_size: once
cdr3_aa: ASSLDSSVVYEQY

j_call: TRBJ1-6
v_call: TRBV30
clone_size: -
cdr3_aa: ACRRGWTSSLTNSPLH

j_call: TRBJ2-5
v_call: TRBV7-3
clone_size: -
cdr3_aa: ASSTRTGIETQY

j_call: TRBJ1-1
v_call: TRBV11-2
clone_size: -
cdr3_aa: ASSLMAGVDTEAF

j_call: TRBJ2-7
v_call: TRBV6-6
clone_size: -
cdr3_aa: ASSYFYRDYEQY

j_call: TRBJ1-1
v_call: TRBV11-2
clone_size: few
cdr3_aa: ASSQTPGQGHTEAF

j_call: TRBJ1-4
v_call: TRBV7-2
clone_size: -
cdr3_aa: ASSATSGKLF

j_call: TRBJ1-1
v_call: TRBV11-2
clone_size: -
cdr3_aa: ASSWSFNTEAF

j_call: TRBJ1-6
v_call: TRBV5-8
clone_size: -
cdr3_aa: ASSLTGQPPISPLH

j_call: TRBJ2-6
v_call: TRBV10-3
clone_size: -
cdr3_aa: ATYDRVRSGANVLT

j_call: TRBJ1-4
v_call: TRBV29-1
clone_size: -
cdr3_aa: SVGDRVDEKLF

j_call: TRBJ2-5
v_call: TRBV27
clone_size: -
cdr3_aa: ASRSGRAYSAQY

j_call: TRBJ1-4
v_call: TRBV5-1
clone_size: -
cdr3_aa: ASSLEGQGSATNEKLF

j_call: TRBJ2-7
v_call: TRBV27
clone_size: many
cdr3_aa: ASSALPLVASGFSSYEQY

j_call: TRBJ1-2
v_call: TRBV7-9
clone_size: -
cdr3_aa: ASRDAGTGSGYT

j_call: TRBJ2-7
v_call: TRBV28
clone_size: -
cdr3_aa: ASSRGDRFSYEQY

j_call: TRBJ1-6
v_call: TRBV27
clone_size: few
cdr3_aa: ASTDWSSYNSPLH

j_call: TRBJ1-2
v_call: TRBV30
clone_size: -
cdr3_aa: AWSRTPVSNYGYT

j_call: TRBJ2-3
v_call: TRBV2
clone_size: -
cdr3_aa: ASSDRAGGLTDTQY

j_call: TRBJ2-3
v_call: TRBV28
clone_size: -
cdr3_aa: ASSSPGQKKDTQY

j_call: TRBJ1-2
v_call: TRBV28
clone_size: once
cdr3_aa: ASRLPQGENYGYT

j_call: TRBJ1-5
v_call: TRBV6-2/TRBV6-3
clone_size: -
cdr3_aa: ASSYSKQGRGYSNQPQH

j_call: TRBJ1-2
v_call: TRBV6-4
clone_size: -
cdr3_aa: ASSEIAGGYGYT

j_call: TRBJ2-5
v_call: TRBV5-1
clone_size: -
cdr3_aa: ASRRAGGSQETQY

j_call: TRBJ1-6
v_call: TRBV9
clone_size: -
cdr3_aa: ASTAGGSGSPLH

j_call: TRBJ2-7
v_call: TRBV4-3
clone_size: -
cdr3_aa: ASSQTSFGTSSYEQY

j_call: TRBJ2-2
v_call: TRBV10-3
clone_size: -
cdr3_aa: ATQSRPTGELF

j_call: TRBJ2-1
v_call: TRBV9
clone_size: -
cdr3_aa: ASSEGLEPYEQF

j_call: TRBJ2-7
v_call: TRBV7-3
clone_size: once
cdr3_aa: ASSYGQGESYEQY

j_call: TRBJ2-2
v_call: TRBV5-1
clone_size: -
cdr3_aa: ASSPETGVPGELF

j_call: TRBJ1-2
v_call: TRBV10-3
clone_size: few
cdr3_aa: AISESRGGYT

j_call: TRBJ2-3
v_call: TRBV10-3
clone_size: -
cdr3_aa: ASAGDTDTQY

j_call: TRBJ1-2
v_call: TRBV5-6
clone_size: few
cdr3_aa: ASSGGQGVPYGYT

j_call: TRBJ2-2
v_call: TRBV18
clone_size: few
cdr3_aa: ASSPWTGEDTGELF

j_call: TRBJ1-4
v_call: TRBV7-9
clone_size: -
cdr3_aa: ASNLGTGREKLF

j_call: TRBJ2-1
v_call: TRBV13
clone_size: once
cdr3_aa: ASSLGLAGYNEQF

j_call: TRBJ2-2
v_call: TRBV30
clone_size: once
cdr3_aa: AWSLAGGSNTGELF

j_call: TRBJ1-5
v_call: TRBV7-2
clone_size: -
cdr3_aa: ASSLRSTNQPQH

j_call: TRBJ2-1
v_call: TRBV30
clone_size: -
cdr3_aa: ACSGGPYNEQF

j_call: TRBJ2-2
v_call: TRBV5-1
clone_size: -
cdr3_aa: ASSLDNRTGGSTGELF

j_call: TRBJ1-2
v_call: TRBV5-4
clone_size: -
cdr3_aa: ASSPWTGGPYGYT

j_call: TRBJ1-6
v_call: TRBV4-2
clone_size: -
cdr3_aa: ASSLGTGGIAYNSPLH

j_call: TRBJ2-5
v_call: TRBV24-1
clone_size: -
cdr3_aa: ATSERLAGGRETQY

j_call: TRBJ1-4
v_call: TRBV6-6
clone_size: -
cdr3_aa: ASSYGRVGEKLF

j_call: TRBJ2-1
v_call: TRBV15
clone_size: -
cdr3_aa: ATRLANDNEQF

j_call: TRBJ1-3
v_call: TRBV7-2
clone_size: -
cdr3_aa: ASSPQGPSGNTIY

j_call: TRBJ2-7
v_call: TRBV29-1
clone_size: -
cdr3_aa: SVVVRTRLYEQY

j_call: TRBJ1-2
v_call: TRBV5-4
clone_size: -
cdr3_aa: ASSPSWAGVRYGYT

j_call: TRBJ1-1
v_call: TRBV21-1
clone_size: -
cdr3_aa: ASSKGMTGGNTEAF

j_call: TRBJ2-5
v_call: TRBV7-2
clone_size: -
cdr3_aa: ASSDSGWQETQY

j_call: TRBJ2-1
v_call: TRBV7-3
clone_size: -
cdr3_aa: ASSLTLRNEQF